This T cell receptor (beta chain) was documented in a study of T-cell memory formation after mild COVID-19. This clonotype was picked up a small number of times. The V and J ends lost 4 bases and 4 bases respectively, with 13 bases between them. Per the germline V gene, CDR1 is SEHNR and CDR2 is FQNEAQ (reference sequence). The CDR3 loop spans 14 amino acids. MiXCR, run by TCRdb on the 5' RACE reads, gives a single entry per CDR3 protein. The sample lists nearly 350,000 distinct CDR3 sequences, 10% to 15% occurring once. The genes are TRBV7-9 and TRBJ1-2, with D possibly TRBD1 on 6 matching bases. Sequencing was done on a sample of PBMCs or a T cell subset sorted from them (not recorded which). The TCR was taken from a young man who had mild COVID-19 (a few samples of this study predate the infection). Cell type and time point are not known. The CDR3 nucleotides are TGTGCCAGCAGCTCCTCGGGGGGCTTCTATGGCTACACCTTC. This gives the protein CASSSSGGFYGYTF.